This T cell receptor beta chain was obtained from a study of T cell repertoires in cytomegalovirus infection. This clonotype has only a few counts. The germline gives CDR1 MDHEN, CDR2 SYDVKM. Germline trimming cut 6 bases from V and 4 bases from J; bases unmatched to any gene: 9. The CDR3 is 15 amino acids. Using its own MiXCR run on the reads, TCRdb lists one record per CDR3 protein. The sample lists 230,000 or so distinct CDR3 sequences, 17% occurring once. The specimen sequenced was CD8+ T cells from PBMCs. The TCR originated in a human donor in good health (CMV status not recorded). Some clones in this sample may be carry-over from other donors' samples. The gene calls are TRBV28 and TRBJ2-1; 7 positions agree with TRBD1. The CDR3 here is CASRVDRDRYNEQFF. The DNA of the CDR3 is TGTGCCAGCAGGGTCGACCGGGACAGATACAATGAGCAGTTCTTC.